Listed below are T cell receptor beta chains from one sample, sequenced in a study of spatial heterogeneity in lung cancer. TCRdb processed the 5' RACE reads anew with MiXCR; each CDR3 protein has one entry. Of 30,000 to 40,000 distinct CDR3 sequences detected, roughly 4.9% appear once; the ten largest clones hold approximately 24%. Sequenced here: PBMCs, sampled at surgery. The receptors shown here come from a female donor with early-stage non-small cell lung cancer. CDR3s include the opening cysteine and the closing phenylalanine or tryptophan. The order of the fields is clone size, CDR3 length, J gene, V gene, D gene, CDR3 DNA, CDR3 protein. A D gene is named only where the DNA matches it firmly. Size tells how often a clone was seen (once, few, many) or the class of an expanded clone, and some rows leave it out.

-,15,TRBJ2-3,TRBV12-3/TRBV12-4,-,TGTGCCAGCACCCCCTGGGCAGGGCGGGCAGATACGCAGTATTTT,CASTPWAGRADTQYF
many,15,TRBJ2-1,TRBV4-2,TRBD2,TGTGCCAGCATCCTTAGCGGGGGCCTTTACAATGAGCAGTTCTTC,CASILSGGLYNEQFF
many,14,TRBJ2-1,TRBV9,TRBD1,TGTGCCAGCAGTACTGCAGGGGGCGGAAATGAGCAGTTCTTC,CASSTAGGGNEQFF
many,13,TRBJ1-2,TRBV5-6,-,TGTGCCAGCAGCTTGGTAAGCGGCTATGGCTACACCTTC,CASSLVSGYGYTF
-,13,TRBJ2-7,TRBV13,TRBD2,TGTGCCAGCAGCTCTTACACGGGAGGCGAGCAGTACTTC,CASSSYTGGEQYF
-,14,TRBJ1-2,TRBV7-2,-,TGTGCCAGCAGCCCAACCCGGAATAACTATGGCTACACCTTC,CASSPTRNNYGYTF
many,14,TRBJ2-5,TRBV18,-,TGTGCCAGCTCCACCGGTACTAGGCGAGAGACCCAGTACTTC,CASSTGTRRETQYF
many,10,TRBJ1-1,TRBV7-3,TRBD1,TGTGCCAGCAGGGACAGGAAGGCTTTCTTT,CASRDRKAFF
many,16,TRBJ2-5,TRBV20-1,TRBD2,TGCAGTGCTCCGCGGACTAGCGGGGGGGACCAAGAGACCCAGTACTTC,CSAPRTSGGDQETQYF
many,17,TRBJ2-1,TRBV20-1,-,TGCAGTGCTAGAACGCCCCACGGGGGTAGCTCCTACAATGAGCAGTTCTTC,CSARTPHGGSSYNEQFF
-,16,TRBJ2-3,TRBV7-9,TRBD2,TGTGCCAGCAGCTTAGATCGGGCTAGCGGCTCGTATACGCAGTATTTT,CASSLDRASGSYTQYF
many,14,TRBJ2-5,TRBV7-7,TRBD1,TGTGCCAGCAGCTCAACAGGGGGCCTGGAGACCCAGTACTTC,CASSSTGGLETQYF
many,15,TRBJ1-5,TRBV5-1,-,TGCGCCAGCAGCTTGGACGGGGGCTTAACTCAGCCCCAGCATTTT,CASSLDGGLTQPQHF
many,15,TRBJ2-1,TRBV3-1,TRBD2,TGTGCCAGCAGCGAGGGACTAGCGGGGGGAAATGAGCAGTTCTTC,CASSEGLAGGNEQFF
many,14,TRBJ1-5,TRBV5-1,-,TGCGCCAGCAGCCCAGGAGACGGCAATCAGCCCCAGCATTTT,CASSPGDGNQPQHF
many,15,TRBJ2-5,TRBV6-2/TRBV6-3,TRBD2,TGTGCCAGCAGGCACGGACTAGCGGCAACAGGGACCCAGTACTTC,CASRHGLAATGTQYF
few,15,TRBJ1-2,TRBV5-6,-,TGTGCCAGCAGCCTGCTGGAGACTCCAAACTATGGCTACACCTTC,CASSLLETPNYGYTF
many,13,TRBJ1-5,TRBV7-2,-,TGTGCCAGCAGCCCAGTGGGGAATCAGCCCCAGCATTTT,CASSPVGNQPQHF
many,18,TRBJ1-5,TRBV19,-,TGTGCCAGTAGTATCCGGGATAACGGGCCCCCGGGGGATCAGCCCCAGCATTTT,CASSIRDNGPPGDQPQHF
many,15,TRBJ1-2,TRBV6-5,TRBD1,TGTGCCAGCAGTTTTTCGACAGGGGGCGAGTATGGCTACACCTTC,CASSFSTGGEYGYTF
few,13,TRBJ2-3,TRBV30,TRBD2,TGTGCCTGGACCACCACCGGACTAGCGGCGCAGTATTTT,CAWTTTGLAAQYF
-,14,TRBJ2-2,TRBV20-1,-,TGCAGTGCTCAGGGAGTCCAGAGCACCGGGGAGCTGTTTTTT,CSAQGVQSTGELFF
many,10,TRBJ2-2,TRBV9,-,TGTGCCAGCATGGGTAGGGAGCTGTTTTTT,CASMGRELFF